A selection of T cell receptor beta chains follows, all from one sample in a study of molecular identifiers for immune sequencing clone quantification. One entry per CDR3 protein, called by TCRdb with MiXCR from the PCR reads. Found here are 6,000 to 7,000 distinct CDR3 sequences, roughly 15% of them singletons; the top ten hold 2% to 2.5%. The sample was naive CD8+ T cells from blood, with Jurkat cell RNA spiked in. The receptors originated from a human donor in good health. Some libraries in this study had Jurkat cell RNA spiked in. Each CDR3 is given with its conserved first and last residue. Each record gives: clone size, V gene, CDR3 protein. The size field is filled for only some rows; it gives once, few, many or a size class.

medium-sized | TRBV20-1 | CSARRERYNQPQHF
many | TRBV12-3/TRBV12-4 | CASSPEAGGPGNEQFF
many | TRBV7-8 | CASRSSGAADTQYF
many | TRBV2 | CASIYSSYEQYF
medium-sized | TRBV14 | CASSQENTGYGYTF
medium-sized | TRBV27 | CASSRKGLAKATGELFF
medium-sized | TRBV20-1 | CSARGPGGRMREQFF
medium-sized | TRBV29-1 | CSVWQDNTEAFF
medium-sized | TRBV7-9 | CASSSRLAGHTDTQYF
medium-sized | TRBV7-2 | CASSHSGPYEQYF
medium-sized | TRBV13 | CASSSTGQIYEQYF
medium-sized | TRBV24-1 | CATSDPQADTQYF
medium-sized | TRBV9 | CASSVVSPGELFF
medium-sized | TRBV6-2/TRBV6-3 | CASTWQGWHTQYF
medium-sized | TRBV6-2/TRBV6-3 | CASSDPDNPNTGELFF
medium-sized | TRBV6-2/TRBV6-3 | CASSPSHNTGELFF
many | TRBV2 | CASSEHLGGQPQHF
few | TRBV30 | CAWSSVVLSTEALF
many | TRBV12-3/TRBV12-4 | CASSFHGRSNEKLFF
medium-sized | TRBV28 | CATSGTWELFF
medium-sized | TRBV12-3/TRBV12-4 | CASSLSPTVDNSPLHF
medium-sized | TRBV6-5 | CASSQGGTPRGSNQPQHF
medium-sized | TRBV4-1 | CASSQGVRQLNTEAFF
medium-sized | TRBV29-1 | CSGASTEAFF
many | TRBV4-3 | CASSQEPENYGYTF
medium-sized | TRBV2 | CASSDLLPLTGELFF
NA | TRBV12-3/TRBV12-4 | CASSSIAGGITDTQYF
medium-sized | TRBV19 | CASSHNRPAVPEQYF
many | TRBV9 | CASSGRDAPNYEQYF
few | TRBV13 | CASSLGPSANEQYF
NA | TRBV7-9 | CASSLAGGSWNTGELFF
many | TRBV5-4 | CASSLGRAVYEQYF
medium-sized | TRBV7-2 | CASSPTTNAYTDTQYF
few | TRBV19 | CASSMGARAYQETQYF
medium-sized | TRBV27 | CASRWGLALNTGELFF
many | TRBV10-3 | CAISTDNQPQHF
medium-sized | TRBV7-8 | CASSPTWNEQFF
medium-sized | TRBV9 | CASSGGSGTSYEQYF
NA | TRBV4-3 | CAGSPGQLSYEQHF
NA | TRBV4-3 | CASSQDRTPSNPPQHF
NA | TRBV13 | CASSPSSSGPQHF
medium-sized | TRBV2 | CACRQNLAKNIQYF
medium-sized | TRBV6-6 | CASSSHRDPNTEAFF
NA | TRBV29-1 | CSAGWAGDSDTQYF
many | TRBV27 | CASSFRTGELFF
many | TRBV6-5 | CASSYGQGAGSEQYF
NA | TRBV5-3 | CASSSRTSGGPSSYEQYF
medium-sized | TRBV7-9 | CASSLGDRPAGELFF
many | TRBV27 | CASSPLNAQGAVSTEAFF
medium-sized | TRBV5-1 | CASSPDTISSGNTIYF
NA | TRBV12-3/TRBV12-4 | CASSLEGVGANVLTF
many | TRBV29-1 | CSVGGTSGDLQETQYF
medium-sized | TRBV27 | CANPGQGSYEQYF
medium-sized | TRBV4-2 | CASSLGAGLAGGQGEQYF
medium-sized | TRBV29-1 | CSVRATDPYGYTF
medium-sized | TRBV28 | CASRPSGEAWGEQFF
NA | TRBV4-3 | CASSQERKYEQYF
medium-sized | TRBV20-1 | CSQKRESAYEQYF
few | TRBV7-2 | CASSLEGGNSDYTF
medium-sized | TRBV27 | CASSFPGDTQYF